The clone carrying this T cell receptor (beta chain) was seen only once. The junction departs from the called germline gene at one end, perhaps through a read error. This sample was taken from a study of blood T cells in healthy people across ages. A J-beta primer mix and a sample-barcoded 5' primer were used in a second PCR of roughly 6 to 12 cycles. Tagging of each cDNA molecule was performed by a template-switch adaptor with 12 random nucleotides. TCRdb re-analysed the 5' RACE reads in MiXCR, keeping a single row per CDR3 protein. The data hold approximately 850,000 distinct CDR3 sequences, with 55% to 70% observed a single time. With each sample, at least 5 micrograms of total RNA were extracted. The source material was blood. The clonotype originates from a young man in good health.

CDR3 DNA: TGTGCCAGCAGCTTATCTACAACTGAGGCTTTCTTT. Translation gives CASSLSTTEAFF. The chain carries TRBV7-2 and TRBJ1-1; D remains unclear. The germline CDR1 and CDR2 sequences are SGHTA and FQGNSA. The CDR3 runs to 12 residues.